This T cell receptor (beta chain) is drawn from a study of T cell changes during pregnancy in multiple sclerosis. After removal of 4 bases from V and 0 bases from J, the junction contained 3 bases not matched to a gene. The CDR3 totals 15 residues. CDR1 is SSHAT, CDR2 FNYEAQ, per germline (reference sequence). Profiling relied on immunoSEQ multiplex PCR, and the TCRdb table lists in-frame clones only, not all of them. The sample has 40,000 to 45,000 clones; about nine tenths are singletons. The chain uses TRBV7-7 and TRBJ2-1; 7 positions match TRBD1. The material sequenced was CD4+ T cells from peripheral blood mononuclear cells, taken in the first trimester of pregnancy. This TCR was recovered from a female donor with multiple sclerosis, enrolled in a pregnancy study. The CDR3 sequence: CASSSTGSSYNEQFF. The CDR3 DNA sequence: TGTGCCAGCAGCTCGACAGGGTCCTCCTACAATGAGCAGTTCTTC.